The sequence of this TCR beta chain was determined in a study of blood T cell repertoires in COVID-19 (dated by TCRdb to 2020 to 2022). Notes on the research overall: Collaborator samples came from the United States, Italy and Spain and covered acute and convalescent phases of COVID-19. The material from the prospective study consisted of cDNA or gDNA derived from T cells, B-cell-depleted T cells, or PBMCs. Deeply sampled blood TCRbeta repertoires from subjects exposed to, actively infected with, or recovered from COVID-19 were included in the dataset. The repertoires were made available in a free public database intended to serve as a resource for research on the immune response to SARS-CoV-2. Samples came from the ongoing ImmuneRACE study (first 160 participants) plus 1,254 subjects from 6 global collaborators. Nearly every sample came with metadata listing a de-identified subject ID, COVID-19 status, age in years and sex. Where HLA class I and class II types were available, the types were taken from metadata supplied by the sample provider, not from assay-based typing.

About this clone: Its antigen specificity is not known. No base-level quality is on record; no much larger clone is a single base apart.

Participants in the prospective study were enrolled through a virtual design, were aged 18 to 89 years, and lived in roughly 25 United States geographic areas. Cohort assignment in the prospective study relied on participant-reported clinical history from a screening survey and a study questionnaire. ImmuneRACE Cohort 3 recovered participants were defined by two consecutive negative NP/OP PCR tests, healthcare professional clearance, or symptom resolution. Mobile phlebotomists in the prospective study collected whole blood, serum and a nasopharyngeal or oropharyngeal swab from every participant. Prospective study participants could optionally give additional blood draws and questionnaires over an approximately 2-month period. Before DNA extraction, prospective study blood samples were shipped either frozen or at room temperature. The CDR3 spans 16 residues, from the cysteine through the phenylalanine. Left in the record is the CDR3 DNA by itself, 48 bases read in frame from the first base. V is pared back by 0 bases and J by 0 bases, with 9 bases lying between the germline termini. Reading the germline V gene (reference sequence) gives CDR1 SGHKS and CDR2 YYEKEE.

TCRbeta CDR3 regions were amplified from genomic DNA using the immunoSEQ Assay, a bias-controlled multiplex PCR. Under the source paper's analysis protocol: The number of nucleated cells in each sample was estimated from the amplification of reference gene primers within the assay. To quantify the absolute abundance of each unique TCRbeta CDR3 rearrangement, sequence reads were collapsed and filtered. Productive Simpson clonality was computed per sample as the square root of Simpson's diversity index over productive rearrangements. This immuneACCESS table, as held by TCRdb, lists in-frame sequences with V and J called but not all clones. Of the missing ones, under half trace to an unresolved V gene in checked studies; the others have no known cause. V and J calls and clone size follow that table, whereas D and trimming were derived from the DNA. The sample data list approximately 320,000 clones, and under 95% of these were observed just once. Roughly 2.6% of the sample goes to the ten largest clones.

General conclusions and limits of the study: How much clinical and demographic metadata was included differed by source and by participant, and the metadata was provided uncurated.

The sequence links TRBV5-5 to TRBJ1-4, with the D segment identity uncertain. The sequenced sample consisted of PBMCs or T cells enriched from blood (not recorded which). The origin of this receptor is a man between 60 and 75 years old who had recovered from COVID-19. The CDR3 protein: CASSLGHVTTNEKLFF. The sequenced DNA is TGTGCCAGCAGCTTGGGGCACGTTACAACTAATGAAAAACTGTTTTTT.